The text below deals with one T cell receptor (beta chain). Here immunoSEQ multiplex PCR was the method, and the copy in TCRdb shows in-frame clones only, minus some. The sample carries 110,000 to 150,000 clones, around 89% recorded once. Germline lookup yields CDR1 MDHEN and CDR2 SYDVKM. Trimming shortened V by 6 bases and J by 7 bases, and 16 bases separated the two germline ends. The CDR3 loop spans 15 amino acids. These data are taken from a study of blood T cell repertoires in COVID-19. The wider study: Whether acute or convalescent, the COVID-19 samples came from the United States, Italy and Spain.

This sequence joins TRBV28 and TRBJ1-6, with unresolved D. Source material: peripheral blood. The receptor was isolated from a man aged 60-69 years with active or convalescent COVID-19. Here the CDR3 DNA reads TGTGCCAGCAGCCTTTCCCGGAACAGAAATTCACCCCTCCACTTT. Protein product: CASSLSRNRNSPLHF.